Below are 31 T cell receptor beta chains sequenced from a single sample in a study of blood T cell repertoires in COVID-19. TCRdb's table, derived via immunoSEQ multiplex PCR, lists solely in-frame clones and lacks some. The sample carries 150,000 to 200,000 clones, around 85% recorded once. The specimen sequenced was peripheral blood. The receptor set was obtained from a woman aged 80 or over with acute or convalescent COVID-19.

The V and J genes are TRBV3-1 (or the pseudogene TRBV3-2) and TRBJ2-1, with D possibly matching TRBD2 (6 bases). This CDR3 has 16 residues. Trimming took off 0 bases at V and 3 bases at J, with 12 bases between the two ends. Germline assignment: CDR1 LGHDT and CDR2 YNNKEL (reference sequence). CDR3 in amino acids: CASSQDPGSGYNEQFF. The CDR3 nucleotides read TGTGCCAGCAGCCAAGATCCCGGTAGCGGCTACAATGAGCAGTTCTTC.

The V call is TRBV9, the J call TRBJ1-6; D unresolved. CDR3 length equals 13 residues. V was cut by 0 bases and J by 8 bases, with 6 bases left in between. Germline loops: CDR1 SGDLS, CDR2 YYNGEE. The CDR3 DNA follows: TGTGCCAGCAGCGTAGCCACAGATTCACCCCTCCACTTT. This encodes CASSVATDSPLHF.

CDR3 DNA: TGTGCCAGCAGTTTCAGACTATCTCGGGAGGAAAAACTGTTTTTT. This gives the protein CASSFRLSREEKLFF. This rearrangement joins TRBV6-5 to TRBJ1-4; D remains ambiguous. The V gene lost 4 bases and the J gene lost 8 bases, with 17 bases spanning the gap. Germline V gene lookup returns CDR1 MNHEY and CDR2 SVGAGI. CDR3 length: 15 amino acids.

This rearrangement joins TRBV4-3 to TRBJ2-1; D uncertain. With 4 bases removed from V and 4 bases from J, the gap between germline ends came to 20 bases. The CDR3 runs to 17 residues. Germline values: CDR1 LGHNA, CDR2 YSLEER. The CDR3 DNA reads as TGCGCCAGCAGCCGACACCTTCAAACACAGACATACAATGAGCAGTTCTTC. Translating it yields CASSRHLQTQTYNEQFF.

The V and J genes are TRBV27 and TRBJ2-2, with 10 bases identical to TRBD2. Germline-derived CDR1 and CDR2 are MNHEY and SMNVEV (reference sequence). This CDR3 is built from 18 residues. Trimming at V came to 3 bases and at J to 1 base, leaving 8 bases not matched to a gene. The CDR3 region has the DNA TGTGCCAGCAGTTTTACCGTAGCGGGAGGCCTGAACACCGGGGAGCTGTTTTTT. Protein: CASSFTVAGGLNTGELFF.

The chain employs TRBV29-1 and TRBJ2-7, with TRBD2 matching 11 bases. Germline CDR1 and CDR2: SQVTM and ANQGSEA. V was pared by 7 bases and J by 6 bases, with 11 bases of the junction left unmatched. The CDR3 totals 14 residues. The CDR3 coding sequence is TGCAGCGGAAAACTAGCGGGAGTGGCCGCCGAGCAGTACTTC. It is translated as CSGKLAGVAAEQYF.

This chain uses TRBV7-2 with TRBJ1-1; D is ambiguous. Germline assignment: CDR1 SGHTA and CDR2 FQGNSA. The CDR3 covers 14 residues. V was shortened by 5 bases and J by 0 bases, with 10 bases between the two germline ends. CDR3 nucleotide sequence: TGTGCCAGCAGCCTGGCGGGGATGAACACTGAAGCTTTCTTT. This gives the protein CASSLAGMNTEAFF.

The V gene is TRBV20-1, the J gene TRBJ2-7, with D maybe TRBD2 (7 bases). This CDR3 has 13 amino acids. Germline loops: CDR1 DFQATT, CDR2 SNEGSKA (reference sequence). V was clipped by 3 bases and J by 5 bases, with 14 bases between them. CDR3 nucleotide sequence: TGCAGTGCTAGTGGCGGGGGCTTGAACGAGCAGTACTTC. Its protein product is CSASGGGLNEQYF.

Comments on this clone: The sample holds other DNA sequences that translate to the same CDR3. The chain joins TRBV19 to TRBJ1-2; 7 nucleotides align to TRBD1. Looked up from germline, CDR1 is LNHDA and CDR2 is SQIVND (reference sequence). The CDR3 is made up of 13 amino acids. Trimming took 0 bases from V and 5 from J; bases not matched to a gene: 0. The CDR3 reads CASSIDRGYGYTF. CDR3 sequence (DNA): TGTGCCAGTAGTATAGACAGGGGGTATGGCTACACCTTC. Variable domain in full (rest from reference TRBV19 and TRBJ1-2): DGGITQSPKYLFRKEGQNVTLSCEQNLNHDAMYWYRQDPGQGLRLIYYSQIVNDFQKGDIAEGYSVSREKKESFPLTVTSAQKNPTAFYLCASSIDRGYGYTFGSGTRLTVV.

The V call is TRBV7-8, the J call TRBJ2-3; 7 bases align to TRBD1. The V segment lost 8 bases and the J segment 0 bases; nucleotides outside the gene matches: 5. Germline-derived CDR1 and CDR2 are SGHVS and FQNEAQ. CDR3 size: 14 residues. As DNA, the CDR3 is TGTGCCAGCGGGCAGGGGGTTAGCACAGATACGCAGTATTTT. The encoded protein is CASGQGVSTDTQYF.

The chain couples TRBV27 to TRBJ2-3; 16 nucleotides match TRBD2. Germline CDR1 is MNHEY and CDR2 is SMNVEV (reference sequence). With V trimmed by 4 bases and J by 1 base, 11 bases remained unmatched. This CDR3 is 20 amino acids long. CDR3 DNA sequence: TGTGCCAGCAGTTCGACAAAAGGGACTAGCGGGAGGGAAGGCACAGATACGCAGTATTTT. Protein: CASSSTKGTSGREGTDTQYF.

V is TRBV10-3 and J is TRBJ2-1; TRBD2 matches at 15 bases. This CDR3 contains 15 residues. V was clipped by 4 bases and J by 8 bases; unmatched bases: 3. CDR1 and CDR2 (germline): ENHRY, SYGVKD. CDR3 amino acids: CAISGGLAGGYEQFF. The CDR3 nucleotides read TGTGCCATCAGTGGGGGACTAGCGGGAGGTTATGAGCAGTTCTTC.

The chain is built from TRBV3-1 (or the pseudogene TRBV3-2) and TRBJ1-2; the D gene is possibly TRBD1 (6 bases). The CDR3 spans 14 residues. CDR1 and CDR2 from the germline V gene are LGHDT and YNNKEL (reference sequence). Trimming cost V 5 bases and J 0 bases, with 10 bases left between them. In DNA form, the CDR3 reads TGTGCCAGCAGCAAGGGGGTAGCTAACTATGGCTACACCTTC. Residues: CASSKGVANYGYTF.

The chain employs TRBV7-2 and TRBJ2-7; 8 nucleotides match TRBD1. The germline V gene encodes CDR1 SGHTA and CDR2 FQGNSA. V dropped 5 bases and J dropped 2; count of bases not matched to a gene: 8. The CDR3 totals 15 residues. CDR3 nucleotide sequence: TGTGCCAGCAGCCCCCGGGCAGGGGGCACCTACGAGCAGTACTTC. The encoded protein is CASSPRAGGTYEQYF.

The rearrangement joins TRBV5-1 to TRBJ1-2, with D possibly matching TRBD1 (6 bases). The CDR3 is 15 residues long. Between the trimmed V and J ends, which lost 0 bases and 6 bases, there was a span of 15 bases. CDR1 SGHRS and CDR2 YFSETQ come from the germline V gene. For the CDR3, the DNA is TGCGCCAGCAGCTTGGATGCAGGGGCGGAGCATGGCTACACCTTC. Encoded protein: CASSLDAGAEHGYTF.

The V and J genes are TRBV3-1 (or the pseudogene TRBV3-2) and TRBJ2-5; 13 bases align to TRBD2. Germline CDR1 is LGHDT and CDR2 is YNNKEL (reference sequence). The CDR3 spans 16 residues. V shed 5 bases, J shed 5 bases, and the junction held 8 bases outside the gene matches. This chain's CDR3 is CASSSLLAGGMETQYF. CDR3 coding DNA: TGTGCCAGCAGCTCCCTACTAGCGGGAGGGATGGAGACCCAGTACTTC.

The V call is TRBV27, the J call TRBJ2-7; perhaps TRBD2 as D (6 bases). The germline V gene has CDR1 MNHEY and CDR2 SMNVEV (reference sequence). This CDR3 is 14 amino acids long. Trimming took off 5 bases at V and 0 bases at J, with 11 bases between the two ends. For the CDR3, the DNA is TGTGCCAGCAGTCTCTACGGGGGCTCCTACGAGCAGTACTTC. It encodes CASSLYGGSYEQYF.

CDR3 loop: CASSFSGSPYGYTF. The CDR3 nucleotides are TGTGCCAGCAGTTTTTCGGGTTCACCCTATGGCTACACCTTC. The chain links TRBV27 to TRBJ1-2, with D uncertain. The germline V and J ends were trimmed by 3 bases and 4 bases, with 12 bases remaining between them. The CDR3 length is 14 residues. Per the germline V gene, CDR1 is MNHEY and CDR2 is SMNVEV (reference sequence).

The rearrangement links TRBV5-4 to TRBJ2-5; 7 bases line up with TRBD1. Looked up from germline, CDR1 is SGHNT and CDR2 is YYREEE (reference sequence). V gave up 0 bases and J gave up 2 bases; unmatched junction bases: 7. CDR3 length: 16 amino acids. The chain's CDR3 is CASSLGGLGQQETQYF. The CDR3 bases are TGTGCCAGCAGCTTGGGGGGGTTGGGACAGCAAGAGACCCAGTACTTC.

The V call is TRBV11-2, the J call TRBJ2-7; weak D call: TRBD2 (5 bases). Trimming stripped 1 base from V and 4 bases from J, with 11 bases between. Looked up from germline, CDR1 is SGHAT and CDR2 is FQNNGV. This CDR3 is 14 amino acids long. CDR3 region: CASSLGFRGYEQYF. In nucleotides, the CDR3 is TGTGCCAGCAGCTTAGGTTTTCGGGGATACGAGCAGTACTTC.

The CDR3 DNA sequence: TGTGCCAGCAGTTCGACTAGCGGGCTTGGCGGGGAGACCCAGTACTTC. This codes for CASSSTSGLGGETQYF. The chain has TRBV27 and TRBJ2-5; 10 nucleotides line up with TRBD2. Germline trimming cut 4 bases from V and 5 bases from J; bases unmatched to any gene: 10. The CDR3 is 16 amino acids. Per the germline V gene, CDR1 is MNHEY and CDR2 is SMNVEV (reference sequence).

A few counts support this clone. This rearrangement joins TRBV6-5 to TRBJ1-1; 9 bases line up with TRBD1. This CDR3 region has 14 residues. The V gene's germline CDR1 is MNHEY and CDR2 SVGAGI. V was clipped by 4 bases and J by 3 bases; unmatched bases: 3. The DNA for the CDR3 is TGTGCCAGCAGTTTGGGGACAGGGCACACTGAAGCTTTCTTT. It codes for CASSLGTGHTEAFF.

The chain uses TRBV7-2 and TRBJ1-2; D is possibly TRBD1 (6 bases). Trimming took 5 bases from V and 4 from J, leaving 11 bases between them. CDR1 is SGHTA and CDR2 is FQGNSA in the germline V gene. The CDR3 runs 13 residues. The CDR3 DNA reads as TGTGCCAGCAGCCCTAGGGGGACCTATGGCTACACCTTC. As protein: CASSPRGTYGYTF.

The CDR3 coding sequence is TGTGCCAGCAGGAGGGACAGGGGACGCCTAAACTATGGCTACACCTTC. Its translation is CASRRDRGRLNYGYTF. The V call is TRBV5-6, the J call TRBJ1-2; the match to TRBD1 covers 10 bases. The CDR3 covers 16 residues. The germline CDR1 and CDR2 sequences are SGHDT and YYEEEE. Trimming took 5 bases from V and 2 from J; bases not matched to a gene: 9.

This clone was seen just once. V is TRBV7-2 and J is TRBJ2-1, with 8 bases identical to TRBD2. The V segment lost 5 bases and the J segment 3 bases; nucleotides outside the gene matches: 6. Germline assignment: CDR1 SGHTA and CDR2 FQGNSA. CDR3 size: 15 residues. This chain's CDR3 is CTSSPIAGIYNEQFF. CDR3 coding DNA: TGTACCAGCAGCCCTATAGCGGGAATCTACAATGAGCAGTTCTTC. Full variable domain (missing parts from reference TRBV7-2 and TRBJ2-1): GAGVSQSPSNKVTEKGKDVELRCDPISGHTALYWYRQSLGQGLEFLIYFQGNSAPDKSGLPSDRFSAERTGGSVSTLTIQRTQQEDSAVYLCTSSPIAGIYNEQFFGPGTRLTVL.

The chain couples TRBV25-1 to TRBJ2-3; unclear D gene. Germline V CDR1 and CDR2: MGHDK, SYGVNS. V lost 11 bases to trimming and J lost 2 bases, with 17 bases between them. CDR3 size: 14 residues. The CDR3 here is CAVEAAASTDTQYF. Here the CDR3 DNA reads TGTGCCGTAGAGGCGGCAGCTTCCACAGATACGCAGTATTTT.

J is TRBJ2-1 and V is TRBV7-5; TRBD2, the table's D call, lacks a check against the DNA. TRBV7-5 is tagged as a pseudogene. There are 15 residues in the CDR3. DNA for the CDR3: TGTGTCAGAAGCCAAACTAGCGGGAGGGACAATGAGCAGTTCTTC. This translates into CVRSQTSGRDNEQFF.

The CDR3 bases are TGCACCAGCAGCCAGCCGGGACAGCCGTATAGCAATCAGCCCCAGCATTTT. This encodes CTSSQPGQPYSNQPQHF. The chain links TRBV1 to TRBJ1-5; TRBD1, the D gene given by the table, was not confirmed from the DNA. TRBV1 is flagged as a pseudogene. CDR3 size: 17 residues.

With respect to this clone: The junction shows a germline mismatch at one end, possibly a read error. The chain links TRBV27 to TRBJ1-6, with a weak D call TRBD1 (5 bases). This CDR3 contains 16 residues. The germline gives CDR1 MNHEY, CDR2 SMNVEV (reference sequence). In nucleotides, the CDR3 is TGTGCCAGAAGTTTCTTGAGCGGGGCTGCCTGGTGGCCCCTCCACTTT. Its protein is CARSFLSGAAWWPLHF.

The chain employs TRBV7-2 and TRBJ2-7; D uncertain. The germline gives CDR1 SGHTA, CDR2 FQGNSA. The CDR3 has 14 residues. Trimming took off 4 bases at V and 1 base at J, with 11 bases between the two ends. CDR3 DNA: TGTGCCAGCAGCTCCAGTGTTGGTTCCTACGAGCAGTACTTC. This codes for CASSSSVGSYEQYF. Based on the CDR3 plus reference TRBV7-2 and TRBJ2-7, the full variable domain is GAGVSQSPSNKVTEKGKDVELRCDPISGHTALYWYRQSLGQGLEFLIYFQGNSAPDKSGLPSDRFSAERTGGSVSTLTIQRTQQEDSAVYLCASSSSVGSYEQYFGPGTRLTVT.

This rearrangement joins TRBV30 to TRBJ1-1; D gene ambiguous. The CDR3 has 13 amino acids. CDR1 GTSNPN and CDR2 SVGIG come from the germline V gene (reference sequence). V was cut by 4 bases and J by 1 base, with 10 bases left in between. CDR3 loop: CAWNPFRNTEAFF. In DNA, the CDR3 is TGTGCCTGGAATCCATTTAGGAACACTGAAGCTTTCTTT.